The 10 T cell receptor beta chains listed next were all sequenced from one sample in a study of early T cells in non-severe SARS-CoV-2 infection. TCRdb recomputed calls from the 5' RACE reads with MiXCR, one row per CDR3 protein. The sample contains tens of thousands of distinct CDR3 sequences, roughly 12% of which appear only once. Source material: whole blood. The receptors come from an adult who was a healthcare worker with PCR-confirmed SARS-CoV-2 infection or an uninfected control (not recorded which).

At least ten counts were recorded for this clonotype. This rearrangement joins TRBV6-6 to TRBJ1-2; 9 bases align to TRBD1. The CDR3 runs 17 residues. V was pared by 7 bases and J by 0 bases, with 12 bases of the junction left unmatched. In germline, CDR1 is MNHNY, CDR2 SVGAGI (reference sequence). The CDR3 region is CASNRPGQGRANYGYTF. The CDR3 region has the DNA TGTGCCAGCAACAGACCGGGACAGGGACGAGCTAACTATGGCTACACCTTC.

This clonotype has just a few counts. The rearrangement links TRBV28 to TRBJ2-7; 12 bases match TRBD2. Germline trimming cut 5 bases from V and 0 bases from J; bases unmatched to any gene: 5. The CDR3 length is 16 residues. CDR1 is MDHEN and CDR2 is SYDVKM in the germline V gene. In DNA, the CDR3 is TGTGCCAGCAGTGAAGGACTAGCGGGACTCTCCTACGAGCAGTACTTC. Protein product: CASSEGLAGLSYEQYF.

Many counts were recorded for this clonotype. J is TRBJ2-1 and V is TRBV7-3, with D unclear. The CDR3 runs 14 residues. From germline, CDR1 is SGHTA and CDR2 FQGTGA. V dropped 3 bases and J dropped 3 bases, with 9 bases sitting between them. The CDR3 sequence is CASSLGRSYNEQFF. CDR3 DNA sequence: TGTGCCAGCAGCTTGGGTAGGAGCTACAATGAGCAGTTCTTC.

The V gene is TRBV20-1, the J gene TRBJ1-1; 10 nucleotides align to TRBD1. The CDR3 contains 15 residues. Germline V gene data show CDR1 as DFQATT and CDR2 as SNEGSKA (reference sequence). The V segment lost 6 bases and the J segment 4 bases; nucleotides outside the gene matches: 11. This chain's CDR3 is CSAQGGTGVGTEAFF. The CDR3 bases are TGCAGTGCCCAAGGGGGGACAGGGGTAGGCACTGAAGCTTTCTTT.

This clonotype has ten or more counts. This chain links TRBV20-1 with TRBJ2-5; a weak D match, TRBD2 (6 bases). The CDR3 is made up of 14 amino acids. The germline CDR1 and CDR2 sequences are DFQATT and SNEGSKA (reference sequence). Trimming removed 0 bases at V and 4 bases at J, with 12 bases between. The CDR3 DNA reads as TGCAGTGCTAGAGATAGGGGACTTAGAGAGACCCAGTACTTC. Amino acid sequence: CSARDRGLRETQYF.

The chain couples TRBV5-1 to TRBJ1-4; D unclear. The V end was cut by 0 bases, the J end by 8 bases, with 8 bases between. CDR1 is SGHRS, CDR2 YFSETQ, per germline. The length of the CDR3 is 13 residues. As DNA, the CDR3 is TGCGCCAGCAGCTTGGGACCTCCGGAAAAACTGTTTTTT. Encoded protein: CASSLGPPEKLFF.

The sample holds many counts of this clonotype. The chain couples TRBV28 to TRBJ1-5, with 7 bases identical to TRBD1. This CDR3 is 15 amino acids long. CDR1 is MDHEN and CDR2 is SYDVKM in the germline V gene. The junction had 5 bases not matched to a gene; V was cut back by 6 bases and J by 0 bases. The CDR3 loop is CASSWTGDSNQPQHF. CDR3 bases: TGTGCCAGCAGCTGGACAGGAGATAGCAATCAGCCCCAGCATTTT.

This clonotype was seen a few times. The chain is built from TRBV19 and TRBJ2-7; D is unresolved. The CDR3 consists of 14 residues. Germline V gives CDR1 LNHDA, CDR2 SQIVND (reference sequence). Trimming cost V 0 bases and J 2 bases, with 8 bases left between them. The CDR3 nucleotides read TGTGCCAGTAGTATAGAAGCCTCAGCCTACGAGCAGTACTTC. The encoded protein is CASSIEASAYEQYF.

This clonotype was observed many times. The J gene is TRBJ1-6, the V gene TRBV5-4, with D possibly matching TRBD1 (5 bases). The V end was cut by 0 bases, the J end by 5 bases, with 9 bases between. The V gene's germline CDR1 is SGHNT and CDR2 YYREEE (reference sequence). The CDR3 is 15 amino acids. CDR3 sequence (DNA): TGTGCCAGCAGCTTGGGTCAGGGACATAATTCACCCCTCCACTTT. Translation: CASSLGQGHNSPLHF.

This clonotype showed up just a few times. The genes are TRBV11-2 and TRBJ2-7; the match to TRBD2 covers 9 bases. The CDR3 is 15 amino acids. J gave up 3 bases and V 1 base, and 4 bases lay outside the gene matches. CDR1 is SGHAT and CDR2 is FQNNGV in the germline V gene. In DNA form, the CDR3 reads TGTGCCAGCAGCTTAGTGCGGGAGGGCCGCTACGAGCAGTACTTC. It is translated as CASSLVREGRYEQYF.